This T cell receptor (beta chain) was identified during a study of cytomegalovirus exposure and HLA in healthy donors. Study results and limitations: For TCR beta chains, V- and J-gene trimming was later linked to a missense DCLRE1C variant. Cytomegalovirus association was listed for roughly 160 TCR beta chains. Using a false discovery rate of 0.05, a later analysis showed that approximately 17,000 TCR beta sequences were associated with HLA alleles.

The V end lost 6 bases, the J end lost 3 bases, and 21 bases lay between the germline ends. CDR3 length: 17 residues. Per the germline V gene, CDR1 is SNHLY and CDR2 is FYNNEI. The primer mix had 60 Vbeta and 13 Jbeta primers. The repertoire was sequenced with immunoSEQ multiplex PCR; TCRdb's copy has only in-frame clones and lacks some. Here the sample spans approximately 100,000 clones, around 80% being singletons. With respect to this clone: The antigen remains unidentified.

The origin of this receptor is a female donor in good health and CMV-seropositive. The rearrangement links TRBV2 to TRBJ1-5; possibly TRBD1 for D (6 bases). Input material: PBMCs. In nucleotides, the CDR3 is TGTGCCAGCAGCGATGGCCCAGGGGCGGTCGACAATCAGCCCCAGCATTTT. Translated: CASSDGPGAVDNQPQHF.